The 11 T cell receptor beta chains in this list originate from one sample, sequenced in a study of T cells in Graves' hyperthyroidism and ophthalmopathy. RNA transcripts were the template for amplifying TCR beta CDR3 regions. The primer set for the first-round RT-PCR of the TCR CDR3 was HTBI. TCRdb itself ran the multiplex PCR reads through MiXCR, one entry per CDR3 protein. The sample has nearly 600,000 distinct CDR3 sequences, about 14% seen once; the top ten hold around 7%. The sequenced sample consisted of blood. The receptor set was obtained from a woman aged 18-29 years with Graves' ophthalmopathy.

This clonotype was seen more than once but under ten times. This likely comes from a read error, as the CDR3 has no conserved phenylalanine or tryptophan at its end. The CDR3 protein is CASSPQGAGETQYL. CDR3 DNA sequence: TGTGCCAGCAGTCCACAGGGGGCGGGGGAGACCCAGTACCTC. The rearrangement joins TRBV2 to TRBJ2-5; 9 bases line up with TRBD1. V dropped 5 bases and J dropped 5; count of bases not matched to a gene: 6. This CDR3 is built from 14 residues. Germline assignment: CDR1 SNHLY and CDR2 FYNNEI.

J is TRBJ2-7 and V is TRBV2; D ambiguous. The V and J ends lost 3 bases and 4 bases respectively, with 16 bases between them. The CDR3 is 15 residues long. Looked up from germline, CDR1 is SNHLY and CDR2 is FYNNEI. CDR3 in amino acids: CASSEFVVNSYEQYF. CDR3 DNA sequence: TGTGCCAGCAGTGAGTTCGTGGTGAATTCGTACGAGCAGTACTTC.

This rearrangement joins TRBV27 to TRBJ2-1, with D perhaps being TRBD1 or TRBD2 (5 bases each). Germline V gives CDR1 MNHEY, CDR2 SMNVEV (reference sequence). The CDR3 is 12 residues long. V lost 10 bases to trimming and J lost 6 bases, with 13 bases between them. The CDR3 DNA sequence: TGTGCCAATAAAACAGGAGGCAATGAGCAGTTCTTC. Amino acids: CANKTGGNEQFF.

The chain combines TRBV4-3 with TRBJ2-2, with 13 bases matching TRBD2. Germline trimming cut 3 bases from V and 5 bases from J; bases unmatched to any gene: 6. The CDR3 consists of 17 residues. Germline V gene data show CDR1 as LGHNA and CDR2 as YSLEER. CDR3 protein: CASSQEPGLAGTGELFF. Written as DNA, the CDR3 is TGCGCCAGCAGCCAGGAACCGGGACTAGCGGGAACCGGGGAGCTGTTTTTT.

This clonotype was picked up a small number of times. The chain links TRBV11-1 to TRBJ2-5, with D possibly TRBD1 on 5 matching bases. Trimming cost V 5 bases and J 5 bases, with 15 bases left between them. Germline CDR1 and CDR2: SGHAT and FQDESV (reference sequence). The CDR3 extends over 14 amino acids. DNA for the CDR3: TGTGCCAGCAGCCCCCGCAGGGTAGGGGAGACCCAGTACTTC. It codes for CASSPRRVGETQYF.

A few counts support this clonotype. The genes are TRBV20-1 and TRBJ1-6; 8 bases are shared with TRBD1. The CDR3 has 15 amino acids. Per the germline V gene, CDR1 is DFQATT and CDR2 is SNEGSKA (reference sequence). The J segment lost 8 bases and the V segment lost 0 bases, leaving 6 bases of the junction unmatched. The CDR3 protein is CSARDRAGGHSPLHF. In nucleotides, the CDR3 is TGCAGTGCTAGAGATCGGGCAGGGGGCCATTCACCCCTCCACTTT.

This clonotype was detected ten times or more. This chain connects TRBV11-3 to TRBJ2-5; D is unclear. This CDR3 has 14 residues. CDR1 and CDR2 from the germline V gene are SGHNT and YENEEA. Deletions cut 2 bases from V and 4 bases from J, with 11 bases between. CDR3 amino acids: CASSLSARVETQYF. The CDR3 DNA reads TGTGCCAGCAGCTTATCTGCCCGGGTAGAGACCCAGTACTTC.

This chain links TRBV19 with TRBJ1-5, with no clear D. The germline CDR1 and CDR2 sequences are LNHDA and SQIVND (reference sequence). V was shortened by 6 bases and J by 6 bases, with 12 bases between the two germline ends. This CDR3 has 13 residues. Here the CDR3 reads CASSAARSQPQHF. The CDR3 DNA reads TGTGCCAGTAGCGCCGCCCGTAGTCAGCCCCAGCATTTT.

In the case of this clonotype: This could be a read error, since a much larger clone is one nucleotide away. The V and J genes are TRBV20-1 and TRBJ2-5; D unclear. Between the trimmed V and J ends, which lost 6 bases and 2 bases, there was a span of 16 bases. This CDR3 region has 14 residues. Germline loops: CDR1 DFQATT, CDR2 SNEGSKA (reference sequence). The CDR3 region has the DNA TGCAGTGCGGAAGGCGAGGCCCCACAAGAGACCCAGTACTTC. The encoded protein is CSAEGEAPQETQYF.

This clonotype was counted many times. This chain connects TRBV13 to TRBJ1-1; no reliable D call. From germline, CDR1 is PRHDT and CDR2 FYEKMQ (reference sequence). CDR3 length: 16 residues. V lost 6 bases and J 0 bases, leaving 17 bases between the germline ends. DNA for the CDR3: TGTGCCAGCAGGCCATTGGGAGGCCTGCTGAACACTGAAGCTTTCTTT. Translation: CASRPLGGLLNTEAFF.

Ten or more counts support this clonotype. The J gene is TRBJ2-1, the V gene TRBV6-2 or TRBV6-3; D not resolved. The CDR3 is 15 residues long. Germline V gene lookup returns CDR1 MNHEY and CDR2 SVGEGT. The V end was cut by 7 bases, the J end by 0 bases, with 13 bases between. CDR3 region: CASIDQPSSYNEQFF. The DNA for the CDR3 is TGTGCCAGCATCGACCAGCCGAGCTCCTACAATGAGCAGTTCTTC.